A selection of T cell receptor beta chains follows, all from one sample in a study of cytomegalovirus exposure and HLA in healthy donors. Profiled with immunoSEQ multiplex PCR; TCRdb holds only in-frame clones, not every one. The repertoire holds fewer than 150,000 clones, with roughly four fifths as singletons. The sample taken for sequencing was PBMCs. The receptors here all came from a male donor in good health and CMV-seronegative. Each CDR3 is given with its conserved first and last residue. Fields, in order: V gene, clone size, D gene, J gene, CDR3 DNA, CDR3 protein. D genes are given only for firm matches. Size tells how often a clone was seen (once, few, many) or the class of an expanded clone, and some rows leave it out.

TRBV19,-,-,TRBJ2-2,TGTGCCAGTAGAACTTGGAGCGGGACCGGGGAGCTGTTTTTT,CASRTWSGTGELFF
TRBV5-4,-,-,TRBJ2-3,TGTGCCAGCAGCCAGGGAGGAGTGCTGCAGTCAGATACGCAGTATTTT,CASSQGGVLQSDTQYF
TRBV7-6,-,TRBD2,TRBJ2-7,TGTGCCAGCAGCCCCGCGGGGAGGGGAAGTAGCGAGCAGTACTTC,CASSPAGRGSSEQYF
TRBV7-8,few,-,TRBJ1-5,TGTGCCAGCAGCACCAGGGACACCAATCAGCCCCAGCATTTT,CASSTRDTNQPQHF
TRBV5-6,once,TRBD1,TRBJ1-4,TGTGCCAGCAGCGCGGCGGGACAGGGGGTAACTAATGAAAAACTGTTTTTT,CASSAAGQGVTNEKLFF
TRBV5-6,-,-,TRBJ2-7,TGTGCCAGCAGCTTGGTGGACAGCACCTACGAGCAGTACTTC,CASSLVDSTYEQYF
TRBV5-6,-,-,TRBJ2-3,TGTGCCAGCAGCCCAGCCGCCACAGGTTCTAAAGCAGATACGCAGTATTTT,CASSPAATGSKADTQYF
TRBV5-1,-,-,TRBJ2-2,TGCGCCAGCAGCTTGTTGCAGACGAACACCGGGGAGCTGTTTTTT,CASSLLQTNTGELFF
TRBV18,-,TRBD1,TRBJ1-2,TGTGCCAGCTCACCGGGGGACAGTCCCTATGGCTACACCTTC,CASSPGDSPYGYTF
TRBV7-9,once,TRBD1,TRBJ2-2,TGTGCCAGCAGCGGCAAGGGGGCGCGGAACACCGGGGAGCTGTTTTTT,CASSGKGARNTGELFF
TRBV5-8,-,-,TRBJ2-7,TGTGCCAGCAGCCCACTATCGGACAGCTCCTACGAGCAGTACTTC,CASSPLSDSSYEQYF
TRBV5-1,-,TRBD1,TRBJ2-7,TGCGCCAGCAGCTTCGGGACAGGGCGCGAGCAGTACTTC,CASSFGTGREQYF
TRBV19,-,TRBD2,TRBJ2-2,TGTGCCAGTAGTATGGGACTAGCGGGGGGGATCACCGGGGAGCTGTTTTTT,CASSMGLAGGITGELFF
TRBV5-8,few,TRBD2,TRBJ2-3,TGTGCCAGCAGCTTCGGGACTAGAGAGACAGATACGCAGTATTTT,CASSFGTRETDTQYF
TRBV11-1,-,-,TRBJ2-3,TGTGCCAGCAGCACCAGGGCAGCCAGTACAGATACGCAGTATTTT,CASSTRAASTDTQYF
TRBV10-2,-,-,TRBJ1-1,TGCGCCAGCCGGTGGGTAGGGGGCACTGAAGCTTTCTTT,CASRWVGGTEAFF
TRBV27,-,TRBD1,TRBJ2-1,TGTGCCAGCGGGGGGACAGGGTTTCCCTACAATGAGCAGTTCTTC,CASGGTGFPYNEQFF
TRBV7-2,-,TRBD1,TRBJ1-1,TGTGCCAGCAGCGTACAGGGGGACACTGAAGCTTTCTTT,CASSVQGDTEAFF
TRBV4-1,-,TRBD2,TRBJ2-1,TGCGCCAGCAGCCAAACCTTCTTGACTAGCGGGAGGGGCAATGAGCAGTTCTTC,CASSQTFLTSGRGNEQFF
TRBV7-9,-,TRBD1,TRBJ2-1,TGTGCCAGCAGCCGCCCAACAGGGGTACGCGGCGAGCAGTTCTTC,CASSRPTGVRGEQFF
TRBV6-1,-,TRBD2,TRBJ2-1,TGTGCCAGCATCGAAGCGGGAGAAAACAATGAGCAGTTCTTC,CASIEAGENNEQFF
TRBV7-8,-,TRBD2,TRBJ2-2,TGTGCCAGCAGCTTGCGGCTAGCGGGAGGAGCCGGGGAGCTGTTTTTT,CASSLRLAGGAGELFF
TRBV6-4,-,-,TRBJ1-5,TGTGCCAGCAGTGACGTCGGGGAGGAAGATCAGCCCCAGCATTTT,CASSDVGEEDQPQHF
TRBV9,-,-,TRBJ1-2,TGTGCCAGCAGCGTAGCAGGGGATATGGATTATGGCTACACCTTC,CASSVAGDMDYGYTF
TRBV7-9,-,-,TRBJ2-3,TGTGCCAGCCACGAACAGGGGAGGTATGCAGATACGCAGTATTTT,CASHEQGRYADTQYF
TRBV2,-,-,TRBJ2-3,TGTGCCAGCAGAGGACTAACTAGCACAGATACGCAGTATTTT,CASRGLTSTDTQYF
TRBV5-1,-,-,TRBJ2-1,TGCGCCAGCGGCCTACAGGGCGACAATGAGCAGTTCTTC,CASGLQGDNEQFF
TRBV5-1,-,TRBD1,TRBJ2-7,TGCGCCAGCAGCATGGACAGGTTTGAAGAGCAGTACTTC,CASSMDRFEEQYF
TRBV9,-,-,TRBJ2-1,TGTGCCAGCAGCGTAGGGAGCAATGAGCAGTTCTTC,CASSVGSNEQFF
TRBV30,-,-,TRBJ1-3,TGTGCCTGGGTGGGGGGCTCTGGAAACACCATATATTTT,CAWVGGSGNTIYF
TRBV6-5,-,TRBD2,TRBJ2-7,TGTGCCAGCAGCAAACTCCTTGGGGGGGTATTGTACTTC,CASSKLLGGVLYF
TRBV5-8,-,-,TRBJ2-7,TGTGCCAGCAGCTTGTTTCCGGGACACTCCTACGAGCAGTACTTC,CASSLFPGHSYEQYF
TRBV12-5,-,-,TRBJ1-6,TGTGCTAGTTCGACAGGCACTAATTCACCCCTCCACTTT,CASSTGTNSPLHF
TRBV4-3,-,-,TRBJ2-5,TGCGCCAGCAGCCAAGGGGCAGGGGGGTACCAAGAGACCCAGTACTTC,CASSQGAGGYQETQYF
TRBV2,-,TRBD1,TRBJ2-1,TGTGCCAGTTTGGGACAGGAACACAATGAGCAGTTCTTC,CASLGQEHNEQFF
TRBV15,-,TRBD1,TRBJ1-1,TGTGCCACCAGCAGAGAAAGGGCGGGGACAGGGTCTTCAGAAGCTTTCTTT,CATSRERAGTGSSEAFF
TRBV28,-,-,TRBJ1-4,TGTGCCAGCAGTTCCTCCCTCGAGGGATATCGTGAAAAACTGTTTTTT,CASSSSLEGYREKLFF
TRBV4-3,few,-,TRBJ1-5,TGCGCCAGCAGCCCCCCCGGGGGGCCCCAGCATTTT,CASSPPGGPQHF
TRBV10-3,-,-,TRBJ1-1,TGTGCCATCAGGGAAGTGGGGGGAGACGCTTTCTTT,CAIREVGGDAFF
TRBV7-9,few,TRBD2,TRBJ2-7,TGTGCCAGCAGGACTAGCGGGAGTCTTTACGAGCAGTACTTC,CASRTSGSLYEQYF
TRBV10-3,-,TRBD2,TRBJ2-5,TGTGCCTCCCGGGGGAGTAGGGCTAGCGGGAGGGCCGAAGAGACCCAGTACTTC,CASRGSRASGRAEETQYF
TRBV7-9,-,-,TRBJ2-7,TGTGCCAGCAGTCGAATAGCGATAATCGGCTACGAGCAGTACTTC,CASSRIAIIGYEQYF
TRBV2,-,TRBD2,TRBJ2-5,TGTGCCGGCGGACTAGCGGAAGAGACCCAGTACTTC,CAGGLAEETQYF
TRBV7-8,-,-,TRBJ2-7,TGTGCCAGCAGCTTAGTGGGGGGCTCCTACGAGCAGTACTTC,CASSLVGGSYEQYF
TRBV6-5,-,-,TRBJ2-3,TGTGCCACCGACTTGGACTACGCTAGCACAGATACGCAGTATTTT,CATDLDYASTDTQYF
TRBV6-6,-,-,TRBJ1-3,TGTGCCAGCAGCCTCTCTGGAAACACCATATATTTT,CASSLSGNTIYF
TRBV28,few,-,TRBJ1-5,TGTGCCAGCAGTTTCCCTCCGGGGGGGAATCAGCCCCAGCATTTT,CASSFPPGGNQPQHF
TRBV7-2,few,-,TRBJ1-1,TGTGCCAGCAGCTGGGGGCGATTCGGAAACACTGAAGCTTTCTTT,CASSWGRFGNTEAFF
TRBV4-3,few,TRBD2,TRBJ2-1,TGCGCCAGCAGCCAAGAGTCAGCGGGAGGATACGAGCAGTTCTTC,CASSQESAGGYEQFF
TRBV15,-,-,TRBJ1-2,TGTGCCACCAGCAGAGATGTCGGGGATGTTGGCTACACCTTC,CATSRDVGDVGYTF
TRBV9,-,TRBD1,TRBJ2-1,TGTGCCAGCAGCGTACGACAGGGAGTCAGGAATGAGCAGTTCTTC,CASSVRQGVRNEQFF
TRBV10-1,-,-,TRBJ2-1,TGCGCCAGCAGTGAGTCGGGGTCAGGCGGGATCACGAATGAGCAGTTCTTC,CASSESGSGGITNEQFF
TRBV18,-,-,TRBJ2-5,TGTGCCAGCTCACCGCAGGAGGGTAGAGAGACCCAGTACTTC,CASSPQEGRETQYF
TRBV6-5,-,TRBD1,TRBJ1-2,TGTGCCAGCAGTTCTGGGACAGTCGGATATTATGGCTACACCTTC,CASSSGTVGYYGYTF
TRBV18,-,-,TRBJ1-1,TGTGCCAGCTCACCAGGCGCGTCGACAGTGAACACTGAAGCTTTCTTT,CASSPGASTVNTEAFF
TRBV11-2,-,-,TRBJ2-7,TGTGCCAGCAGCTCGGAGATATACAACGAGCAGTACTTC,CASSSEIYNEQYF